This TCR beta chain was recovered during a study of blood T cell repertoires in COVID-19. As for the study in general: Samples taken during acute and convalescent COVID-19 were collected in the United States, Italy and Spain.

This study enrolled people aged 18 to 89 from about 24 US geographic areas. Cohorts were based on clinical histories the participants reported. The protocol was immunoSEQ multiplex PCR, while the TCRdb copy is restricted to in-frame clones and leaves out a portion. The sample includes 150,000 to 200,000 clones, less than 90% of them seen just once. V lost 5 bases and J lost 4; bases outside the gene matches: 4. CDR1 and CDR2 (germline): LGHNA, YSLEER. The CDR3 has 15 amino acids. The sample comprised PBMCs or T cells enriched from blood (not recorded which). The V call is TRBV4-3, the J call TRBJ1-5; TRBD1 agrees at 11 bases. The clonotype was recovered from a human donor with acute COVID-19. The donor label of this sample is uncertain. The CDR3 DNA reads TGCGCCAGCAGCTTGGACAGGGGGCAAAATCAGCCCCAGCATTTT. Amino acids: CASSLDRGQNQPQHF.